This T cell receptor beta chain was sequenced for a study of blood T cell repertoires in COVID-19. Across the whole study: COVID-19 samples collected from the United States, Italy and Spain covered acute and convalescent phases.

The Seattle patients, enrolled during active infection, were followed longitudinally. Clones were sequenced by immunoSEQ multiplex PCR, and TCRdb holds only the in-frame ones, with some missing. The table shows about 120,000 clones, with approximately 86% occurring only once. Concerning this clone: An end of the junction differs from the germline gene, which may be a read error.

The sample taken for sequencing was peripheral blood. The sequence came from a woman between 65 and 79 years old with COVID-19, enrolled during active disease.

CDR3 sequence reads: CASSSDLYNEQFF. CDR3 nucleotide sequence: TGTGCTAGCAGCTCCGATCTATACAATGAGCAGTTCTTC. The chain carries TRBV7-7 and TRBJ2-1; no reliable D call. The germline gives CDR1 SSHAT, CDR2 FNYEAQ (reference sequence). The length of the CDR3 is 13 residues.